This TCR beta chain was obtained from a study of blood T cell repertoires in COVID-19. Looking at the study overall: T cells, B-cell-depleted T cells, or PBMCs provided the cDNA or gDNA that served as material.

This clone has just a few counts. Assay: immunoSEQ multiplex PCR; the TCRdb copy retains only in-frame clones and omits some. The sample shows roughly 74,000 clones, around 90% of them seen only once. This sequence originates from a woman at least 80 years old with active or convalescent COVID-19. Sequencing input: peripheral blood.

CDR3 in DNA: TGTGCCAGCAGCTTGGTGGGACAGGGCTATGGCTACACCTTC. This sequence encodes CASSLVGQGYGYTF. The chain is built from TRBV5-6 and TRBJ1-2, with TRBD1 matching over 9 bases. After removal of 0 bases from V and 4 bases from J, the junction contained 1 base not matched to a gene. Germline V gene sequence: CDR1 SGHDT, CDR2 YYEEEE. The CDR3 runs 14 residues.